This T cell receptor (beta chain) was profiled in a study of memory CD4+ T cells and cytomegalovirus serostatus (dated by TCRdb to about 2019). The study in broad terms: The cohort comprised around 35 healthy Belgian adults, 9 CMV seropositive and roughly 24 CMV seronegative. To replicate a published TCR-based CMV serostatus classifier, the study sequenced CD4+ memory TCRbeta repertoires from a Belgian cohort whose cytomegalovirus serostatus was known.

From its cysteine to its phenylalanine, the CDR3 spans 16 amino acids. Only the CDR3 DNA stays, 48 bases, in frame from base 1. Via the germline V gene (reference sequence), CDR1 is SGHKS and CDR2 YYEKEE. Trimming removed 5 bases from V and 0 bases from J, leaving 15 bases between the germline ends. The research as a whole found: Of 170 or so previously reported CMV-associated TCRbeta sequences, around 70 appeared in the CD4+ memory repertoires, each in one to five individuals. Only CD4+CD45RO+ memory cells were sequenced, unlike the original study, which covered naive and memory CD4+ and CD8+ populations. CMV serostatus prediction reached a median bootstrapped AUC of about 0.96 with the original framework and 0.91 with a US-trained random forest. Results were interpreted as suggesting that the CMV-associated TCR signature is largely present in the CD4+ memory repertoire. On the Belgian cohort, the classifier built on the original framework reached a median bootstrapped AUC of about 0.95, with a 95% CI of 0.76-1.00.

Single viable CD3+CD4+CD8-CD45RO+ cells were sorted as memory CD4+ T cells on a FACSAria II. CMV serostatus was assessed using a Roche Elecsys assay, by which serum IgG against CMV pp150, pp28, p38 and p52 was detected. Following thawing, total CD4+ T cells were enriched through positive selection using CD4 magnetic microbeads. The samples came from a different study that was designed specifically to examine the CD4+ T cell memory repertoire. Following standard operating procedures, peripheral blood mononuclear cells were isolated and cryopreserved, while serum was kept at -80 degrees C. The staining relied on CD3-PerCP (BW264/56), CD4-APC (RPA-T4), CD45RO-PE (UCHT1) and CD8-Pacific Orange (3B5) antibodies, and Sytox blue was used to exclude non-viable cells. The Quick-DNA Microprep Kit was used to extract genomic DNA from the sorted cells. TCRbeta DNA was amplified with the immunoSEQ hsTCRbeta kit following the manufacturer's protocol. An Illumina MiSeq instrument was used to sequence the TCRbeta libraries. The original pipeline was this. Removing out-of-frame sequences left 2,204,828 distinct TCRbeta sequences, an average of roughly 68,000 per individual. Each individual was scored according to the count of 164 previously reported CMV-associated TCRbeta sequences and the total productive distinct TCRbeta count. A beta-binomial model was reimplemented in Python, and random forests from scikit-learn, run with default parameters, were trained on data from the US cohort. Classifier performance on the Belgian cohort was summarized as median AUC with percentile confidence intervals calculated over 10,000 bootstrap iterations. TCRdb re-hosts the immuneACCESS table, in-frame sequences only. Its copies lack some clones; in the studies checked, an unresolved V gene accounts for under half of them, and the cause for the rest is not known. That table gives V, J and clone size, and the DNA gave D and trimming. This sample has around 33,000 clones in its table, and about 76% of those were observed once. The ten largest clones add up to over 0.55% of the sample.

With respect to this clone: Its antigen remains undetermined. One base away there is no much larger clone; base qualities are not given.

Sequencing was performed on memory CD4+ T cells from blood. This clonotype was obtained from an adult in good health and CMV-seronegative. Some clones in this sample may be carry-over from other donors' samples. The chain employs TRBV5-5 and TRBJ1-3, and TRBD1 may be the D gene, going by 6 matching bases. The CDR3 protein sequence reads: CASSKDRQFSGNTIYF. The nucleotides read TGTGCCAGCAGTAAGGACAGACAGTTCTCTGGAAACACCATATATTTT.